The 18 T cell receptor beta chains in this list originate from one sample, sequenced in a study of blood T cell repertoires in COVID-19. The data were produced by immunoSEQ multiplex PCR, yet TCRdb's version contains in-frame clones alone and is incomplete. The sample has some 180,000 clones, about 85% seen once; the top ten hold about 8.8%. The sample comprised peripheral blood. The receptor set was obtained from a woman older than 75 with COVID-19, enrolled during active disease.

This clone has just a few counts. The J gene is TRBJ1-2, the V gene TRBV2; D unresolved. V lost 5 bases to trimming and J lost 5 bases, with 15 bases between them. The CDR3 totals 14 residues. Germline V gene sequence: CDR1 SNHLY, CDR2 FYNNEI. CDR3 amino acids: CASSSDARGYGYTF. The DNA of the CDR3 is TGTGCCAGCAGTTCGGACGCCCGGGGTTATGGCTACACCTTC.

This chain joins TRBV28 and TRBJ2-5, with TRBD2 matching over 8 bases. CDR3 size: 12 residues. The germline CDR1 and CDR2 sequences are MDHEN and SYDVKM. V shed 7 bases and J 7 bases; nucleotides not matched to a gene: 5. The CDR3 loop reads CASTLAGSTQYF. The DNA of the CDR3 is TGTGCCAGCACCCTAGCGGGTTCGACCCAGTACTTC. Variable domain in full (rest from reference TRBV28 and TRBJ2-5): DVKVTQSSRYLVKRTGEKVFLECVQDMDHENMFWYRQDPGLGLRLIYFSYDVKMKEKGDIPEGYSVSREKKERFSLILESASTNQTSMYLCASTLAGSTQYFGPGTRLLVL.

V is TRBV28 and J is TRBJ2-6; 7 bases line up with TRBD2. J was trimmed by 2 bases and V by 1 base; bases with no gene match: 8. There are 18 residues in the CDR3. CDR1 is MDHEN and CDR2 is SYDVKM in the germline V gene. In nucleotides, the CDR3 is TGTGCCAGCAGTTTATTTGCGTTGGGAGGGACTGGGGCCAACGTCCTGACTTTC. Its translation: CASSLFALGGTGANVLTF. The variable domain in full, completed from reference TRBV28 and TRBJ2-6, reads DVKVTQSSRYLVKRTGEKVFLECVQDMDHENMFWYRQDPGLGLRLIYFSYDVKMKEKGDIPEGYSVSREKKERFSLILESASTNQTSMYLCASSLFALGGTGANVLTFGAGSRLTVL.

CDR3 loop: CASRTTGTSTDTQYF. The DNA of the CDR3 is TGTGCCAGTAGGACAACAGGAACTAGCACAGATACGCAGTATTTT. The V gene is TRBV19, the J gene TRBJ2-3, with D maybe TRBD1 (5 bases). The CDR3 contains 15 residues. Germline assignment: CDR1 LNHDA and CDR2 SQIVND (reference sequence). The V and J ends lost 6 bases and 0 bases respectively, with 13 bases between them. Variable domain in full (rest from reference TRBV19 and TRBJ2-3): DGGITQSPKYLFRKEGQNVTLSCEQNLNHDAMYWYRQDPGQGLRLIYYSQIVNDFQKGDIAEGYSVSREKKESFPLTVTSAQKNPTAFYLCASRTTGTSTDTQYFGPGTRLTVL.

This chain links TRBV7-6 with TRBJ2-1, with 8 nucleotides matching TRBD2. Looked up from germline, CDR1 is SGHVS and CDR2 is FNYEAQ. The CDR3 runs to 16 residues. V lost 1 base to trimming and J lost 4 bases; unmatched junction nucleotides: 6. The CDR3 nucleotides read TGTGCCAGCAGCTTAGACGGGAGGGCCGGGTACAATGAGCAGTTCTTC. It encodes CASSLDGRAGYNEQFF. The full variable domain, its missing parts supplied by reference TRBV7-6 and TRBJ2-1, is GAGVSQSPRYKVTKRGQDVALRCDPISGHVSLYWYRQALGQGPEFLTYFNYEAQQDKSGLPNDRFSAERPEGSISTLTIQRTEQRDSAMYRCASSLDGRAGYNEQFFGPGTRLTVL.

The chain carries TRBV18 and TRBJ2-1; 13 nucleotides line up with TRBD2. CDR1 and CDR2 from the germline V gene are KGHSH and LQKENI. The CDR3 runs 16 residues. Trimming took 0 bases from V and 9 from J; bases not matched to a gene: 5. As DNA, the CDR3 is TGTGCCAGCTCACCACCCTCGGGACTAGCGGGAAGTGAGCAGTTCTTC. Amino acids: CASSPPSGLAGSEQFF.

Comments on this clone: Additional DNA sequences in this sample encode the identical CDR3. The rearrangement links TRBV16 to TRBJ1-6; 9 nucleotides agree with TRBD1. The CDR3 contains 13 residues. With V trimmed by 3 bases and J by 9 bases, 0 bases remained unmatched. Looked up from germline, CDR1 is KGHSY and CDR2 is FQNENV. The CDR3: CASSQDRGSPLHF. CDR3 DNA: TGTGCCAGCAGCCAGGACAGGGGTTCACCCCTCCACTTT.

This sequence joins TRBV27 and TRBJ2-6, with TRBD1 as a possible D gene (5 bases). CDR3 length equals 19 residues. Trimming took off 6 bases at V and 0 bases at J, with 21 bases between the two ends. Germline loops: CDR1 MNHEY, CDR2 SMNVEV (reference sequence). DNA of the CDR3: TGTGCCAGCAGCACGGTAAGGGGCAGATCTAACTCTGGGGCCAACGTCCTGACTTTC. It is translated as CASSTVRGRSNSGANVLTF.

The chain has TRBV11-2 and TRBJ2-3, with TRBD1 matching over 10 bases. Germline CDR1 and CDR2: SGHAT and FQNNGV. Trimming took 1 base from V and 0 from J; bases not matched to a gene: 4. The CDR3 totals 17 residues. CDR3 sequence reads: CASSLARTGGSTDTQYF. The CDR3 nucleotides read TGTGCCAGCAGCTTAGCCCGGACAGGGGGAAGCACAGATACGCAGTATTTT. Based on the CDR3 plus reference TRBV11-2 and TRBJ2-3, the full variable domain is EAGVAQSPRYKIIEKRQSVAFWCNPISGHATLYWYQQILGQGPKLLIQFQNNGVVDDSQLPKDRFSAERLKGVDSTLKIQPAKLEDSAVYLCASSLARTGGSTDTQYFGPGTRLTVL.

The V gene is TRBV19, the J gene TRBJ1-5, with 7 positions matching TRBD1. The V and J ends lost 4 bases and 8 bases, in that order; junction bases with no gene match: 5. Germline V CDR1 and CDR2: LNHDA, SQIVND (reference sequence). This CDR3 region has 13 residues. The chain's CDR3 is CASSRQGREPQHF. The DNA for the CDR3 is TGTGCCAGTAGTAGACAGGGCCGAGAGCCCCAGCATTTT.

The chain joins TRBV19 to TRBJ1-5, with no clear D. The V end lost 10 bases, the J end lost 2 bases, and 12 bases lay between the germline ends. Germline CDR1 is LNHDA and CDR2 is SQIVND (reference sequence). This CDR3 spans 13 amino acids. CDR3 bases: TGTGCCACGTCGGGTATGGGCAATCAGCCCCAGCATTTT. It is translated as CATSGMGNQPQHF.

V is TRBV3-1 (or the pseudogene TRBV3-2) and J is TRBJ2-2; the D is unclear. V gave up 5 bases and J gave up 3 bases, with 10 bases separating them. Germline lookup yields CDR1 LGHDT and CDR2 YNNKEL (reference sequence). The CDR3 length is 14 residues. In DNA, the CDR3 is TGTGCCAGCAGCAAACTCCGAGACACCGGGGAGCTGTTTTTT. Translating it yields CASSKLRDTGELFF.

This clone appeared once. The V gene is TRBV7-8, the J gene TRBJ1-2, with 7 bases matching TRBD1. The germline gives CDR1 SGHVS, CDR2 FQNEAQ. J was trimmed by 6 bases and V by 1 base; bases with no gene match: 5. This CDR3 comprises 14 residues. The CDR3 is CASSLGQGADGYTF. The CDR3 DNA sequence: TGTGCCAGCAGCTTAGGACAGGGTGCGGATGGCTACACCTTC.

The rearrangement uses TRBV10-3 and TRBJ2-5; D remains unclear. The germline V and J ends were trimmed by 0 bases and 5 bases, with 7 bases remaining between them. CDR3 length: 13 amino acids. Germline CDR1 ENHRY, CDR2 SYGVKD. The CDR3 reads CAISESVRETQYF. The CDR3 bases are TGTGCCATCAGTGAGTCGGTGCGGGAGACCCAGTACTTC.

This clone appeared a single time. The chain recombines TRBV19 with TRBJ1-4; D might be TRBD1 (5 bases). V lost 7 bases to trimming and J lost 0 bases, with 12 bases between them. The V gene's germline CDR1 is LNHDA and CDR2 SQIVND (reference sequence). This CDR3 has 15 amino acids. CDR3 residues: CASNHLGATNEKLFF. The CDR3 DNA follows: TGTGCCAGTAACCACCTAGGGGCAACTAATGAAAAACTGTTTTTT.

This chain joins TRBV9 and TRBJ1-1; no definite D call. The V end was cut by 0 bases, the J end by 5 bases, with 5 bases between. Per germline, CDR1 SGDLS and CDR2 YYNGEE. The CDR3 sequence is 12 residues long. The CDR3 here is CASSVVETEAFF. The CDR3 DNA is TGTGCCAGCAGCGTAGTCGAGACTGAAGCTTTCTTT.

The chain recombines TRBV6-4 with TRBJ2-3; D unclear. The germline V gene encodes CDR1 MRHNA and CDR2 SNTAGT. The CDR3 loop spans 13 amino acids. Trimming took 4 bases from V and 2 from J, leaving 7 bases between them. CDR3 coding DNA: TGTGCCAGCAGTGCCAGGATCACAGATACGCAGTATTTT. This gives the protein CASSARITDTQYF.

The CDR3 is CASSYSFRGAGTQYF. DNA for the CDR3: TGTGCCAGCAGTTACTCGTTTCGGGGGGCCGGGACCCAGTACTTC. The genes are TRBV6-5 and TRBJ2-5, with D perhaps TRBD2 (7 bases). Trimming left V 0 bases short and J 7 bases short, with 15 bases between. This CDR3 comprises 15 residues. Germline CDR1 and CDR2: MNHEY and SVGAGI.